The sequence of this T cell receptor (beta chain) was determined in a study of blood T cell repertoires in COVID-19. Background on the study: Acute-phase and convalescent COVID-19 samples originated in the United States, Italy and Spain.

V was pared by 4 bases and J by 5 bases, with 13 bases between. This CDR3 contains 15 residues. Per germline, CDR1 SGHNT and CDR2 YYREEE (reference sequence). TCRdb keeps only in-frame clones here, not all; method: immunoSEQ multiplex PCR. This table has over 90,000 clones, 80% to 90% appearing once. This sequence originates from a human donor in a cohort sampled during active COVID-19. Sequencing was carried out using peripheral blood. The V call is TRBV5-4, the J call TRBJ2-6; D call uncertain. The CDR3 DNA sequence: TGTGCCAGCAGCCCCTCCCGGGTCCGGGCCAACGTCCTGACTTTC. Translation: CASSPSRVRANVLTF.